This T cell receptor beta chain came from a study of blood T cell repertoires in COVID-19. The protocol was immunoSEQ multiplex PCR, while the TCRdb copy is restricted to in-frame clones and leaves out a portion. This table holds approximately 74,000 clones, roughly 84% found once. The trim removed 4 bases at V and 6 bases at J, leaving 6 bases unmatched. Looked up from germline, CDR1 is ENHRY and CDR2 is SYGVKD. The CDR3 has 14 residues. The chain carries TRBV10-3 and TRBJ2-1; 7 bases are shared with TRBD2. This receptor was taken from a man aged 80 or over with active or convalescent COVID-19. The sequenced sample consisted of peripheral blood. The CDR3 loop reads CAISAGTMSNEQFF. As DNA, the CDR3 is TGTGCCATCAGTGCCGGGACTATGTCCAATGAGCAGTTCTTC.